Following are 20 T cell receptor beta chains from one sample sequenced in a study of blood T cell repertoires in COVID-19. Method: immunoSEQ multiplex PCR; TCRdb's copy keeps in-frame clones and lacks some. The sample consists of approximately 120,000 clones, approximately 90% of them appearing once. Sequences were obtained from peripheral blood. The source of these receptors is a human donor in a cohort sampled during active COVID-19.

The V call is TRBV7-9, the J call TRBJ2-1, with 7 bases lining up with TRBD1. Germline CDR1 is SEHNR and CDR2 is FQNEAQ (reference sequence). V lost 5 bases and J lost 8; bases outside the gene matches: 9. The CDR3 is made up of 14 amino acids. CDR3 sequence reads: CASSPDRAVDEQFF. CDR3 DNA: TGTGCCAGCAGCCCAGACAGGGCAGTCGATGAGCAGTTCTTC. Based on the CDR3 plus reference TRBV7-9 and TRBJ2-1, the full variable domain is DTGVSQNPRHKITKRGQNVTFRCDPISEHNRLYWYRQTLGQGPEFLTYFQNEAQLEKSRLLSDRFSAERPKGSFSTLEIQRTEQGDSAMYLCASSPDRAVDEQFFGPGTRLTVL.

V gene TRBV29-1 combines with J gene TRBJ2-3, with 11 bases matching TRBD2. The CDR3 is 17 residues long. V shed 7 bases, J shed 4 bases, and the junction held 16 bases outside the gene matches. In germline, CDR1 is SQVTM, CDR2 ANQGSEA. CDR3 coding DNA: TGCAGCGCCCGAGATGGGCTAGCGGGAGGAGGGGCAGATACGCAGTATTTT. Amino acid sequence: CSARDGLAGGGADTQYF.

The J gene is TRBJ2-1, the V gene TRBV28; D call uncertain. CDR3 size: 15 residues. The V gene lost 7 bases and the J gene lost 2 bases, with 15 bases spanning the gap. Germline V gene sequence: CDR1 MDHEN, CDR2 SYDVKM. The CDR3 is CASTLGSNAYNEQFF. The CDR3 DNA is TGTGCCAGCACCCTAGGCAGTAACGCCTACAATGAGCAGTTCTTC.

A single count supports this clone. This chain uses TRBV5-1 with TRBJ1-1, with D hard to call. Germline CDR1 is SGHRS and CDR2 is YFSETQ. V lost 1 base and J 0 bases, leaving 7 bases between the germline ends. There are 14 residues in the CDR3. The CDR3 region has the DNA TGCGCCAGCAGCTTGAATGTCGTGAACACTGAAGCTTTCTTT. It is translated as CASSLNVVNTEAFF.

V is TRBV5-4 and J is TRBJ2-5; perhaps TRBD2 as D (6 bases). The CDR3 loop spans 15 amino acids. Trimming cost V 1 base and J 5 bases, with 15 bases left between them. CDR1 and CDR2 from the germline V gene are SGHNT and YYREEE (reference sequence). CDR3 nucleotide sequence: TGTGCCAGCAGCTTGTGGGACTCAGGAGAGGAGACCCAGTACTTC. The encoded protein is CASSLWDSGEETQYF.

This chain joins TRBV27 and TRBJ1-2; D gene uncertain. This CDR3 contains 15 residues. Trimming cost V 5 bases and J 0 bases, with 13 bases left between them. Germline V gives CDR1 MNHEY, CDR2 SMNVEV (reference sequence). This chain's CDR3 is CASSLQLGANYGYTF. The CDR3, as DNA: TGTGCCAGCAGTCTACAACTCGGAGCTAACTATGGCTACACCTTC.

The CDR3 sequence: CASSFSVLLGGANVLTF. The CDR3 bases are TGTGCCAGCAGCTTTTCGGTTTTACTTGGTGGGGCCAACGTCCTGACTTTC. The V and J genes are TRBV5-5 and TRBJ2-6; no clear D gene. CDR3 length equals 17 residues. Germline CDR1 is SGHKS and CDR2 is YYEKEE (reference sequence). Trimming cost V 2 bases and J 3 bases, with 15 bases left between them. The full variable domain, its missing parts supplied by reference TRBV5-5 and TRBJ2-6, is DAGVTQSPTHLIKTRGQQVTLRCSPISGHKSVSWYQQVLGQGPQFIFQYYEKEERGRGNFPDRFSARQFPNYSSELNVNALLLGDSALYLCASSFSVLLGGANVLTFGAGSRLTVL.

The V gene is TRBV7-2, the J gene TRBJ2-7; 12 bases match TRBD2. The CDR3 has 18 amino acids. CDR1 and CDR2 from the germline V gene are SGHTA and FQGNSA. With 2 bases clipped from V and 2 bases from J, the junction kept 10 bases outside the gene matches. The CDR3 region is CASSLRTSGAWGTYEQYF. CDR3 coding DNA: TGTGCCAGCAGCTTAAGGACTAGCGGGGCCTGGGGAACCTACGAGCAGTACTTC.

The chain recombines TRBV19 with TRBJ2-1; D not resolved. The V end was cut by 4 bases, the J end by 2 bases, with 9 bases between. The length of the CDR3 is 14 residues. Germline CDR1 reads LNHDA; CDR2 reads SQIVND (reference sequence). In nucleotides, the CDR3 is TGTGCCAGTAGTACCCTAGGTGCCTACAATGAGCAGTTCTTC. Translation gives CASSTLGAYNEQFF.

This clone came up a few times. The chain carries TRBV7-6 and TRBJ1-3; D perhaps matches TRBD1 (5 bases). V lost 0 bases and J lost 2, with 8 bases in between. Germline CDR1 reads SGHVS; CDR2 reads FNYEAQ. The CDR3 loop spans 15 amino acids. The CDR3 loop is CASSLASGPGNTIYF. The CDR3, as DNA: TGTGCCAGCAGCTTAGCATCAGGGCCTGGAAACACCATATATTTT.

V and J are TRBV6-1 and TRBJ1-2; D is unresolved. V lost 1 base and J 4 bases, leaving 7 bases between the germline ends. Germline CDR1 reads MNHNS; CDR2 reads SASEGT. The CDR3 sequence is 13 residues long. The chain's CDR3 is CASSEGYSYGYTF. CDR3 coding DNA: TGTGCCAGCAGTGAAGGTTACAGCTATGGCTACACCTTC.

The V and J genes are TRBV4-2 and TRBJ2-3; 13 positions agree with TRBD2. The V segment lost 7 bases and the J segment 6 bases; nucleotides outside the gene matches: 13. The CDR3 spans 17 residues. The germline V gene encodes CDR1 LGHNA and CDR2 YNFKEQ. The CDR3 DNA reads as TGTGCCAGCAAAGAATTCGAGACTAGCGGGGGGACCGATACGCAGTATTTT. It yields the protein CASKEFETSGGTDTQYF.

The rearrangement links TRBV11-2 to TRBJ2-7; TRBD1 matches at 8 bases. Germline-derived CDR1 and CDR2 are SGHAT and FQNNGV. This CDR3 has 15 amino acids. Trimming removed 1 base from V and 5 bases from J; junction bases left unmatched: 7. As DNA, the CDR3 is TGTGCCAGCAGCTTAGTAGGACAGGGTCTCCACGAGCAGTACTTC. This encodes CASSLVGQGLHEQYF.

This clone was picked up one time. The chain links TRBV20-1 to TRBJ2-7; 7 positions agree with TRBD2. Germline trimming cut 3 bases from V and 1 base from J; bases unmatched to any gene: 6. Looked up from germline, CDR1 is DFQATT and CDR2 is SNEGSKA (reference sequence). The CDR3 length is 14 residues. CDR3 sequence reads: CSASQAGASYEQYF. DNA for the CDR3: TGCAGTGCTAGTCAGGCGGGAGCTTCCTACGAGCAGTACTTC.

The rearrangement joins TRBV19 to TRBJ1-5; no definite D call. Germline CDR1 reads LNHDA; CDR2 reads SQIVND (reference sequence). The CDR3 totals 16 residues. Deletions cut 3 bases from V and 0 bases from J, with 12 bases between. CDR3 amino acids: CASSIRSGDSNQPQHF. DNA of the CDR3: TGTGCCAGTAGTATCAGGTCGGGAGATAGCAATCAGCCCCAGCATTTT.

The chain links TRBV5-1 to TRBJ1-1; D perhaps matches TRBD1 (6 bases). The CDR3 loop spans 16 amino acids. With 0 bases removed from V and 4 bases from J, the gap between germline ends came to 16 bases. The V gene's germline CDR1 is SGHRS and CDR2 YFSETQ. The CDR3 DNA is TGCGCCAGCAGCTTGGAACGCCAGGGGTTCCTCACTGAAGCTTTCTTT. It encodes CASSLERQGFLTEAFF.

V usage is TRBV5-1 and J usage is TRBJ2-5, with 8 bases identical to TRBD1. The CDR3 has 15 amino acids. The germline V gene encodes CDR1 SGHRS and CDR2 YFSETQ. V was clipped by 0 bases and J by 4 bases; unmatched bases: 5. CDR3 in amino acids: CASSLGQGKLETQYF. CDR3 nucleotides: TGCGCCAGCAGCTTGGGACAGGGGAAATTAGAGACCCAGTACTTC. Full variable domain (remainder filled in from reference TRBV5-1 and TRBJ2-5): KAGVTQTPRYLIKTRGQQVTLSCSPISGHRSVSWYQQTPGQGLQFLFEYFSETQRNKGNFPGRFSGRQFSNSRSEMNVSTLELGDSALYLCASSLGQGKLETQYFGPGTRLLVL.

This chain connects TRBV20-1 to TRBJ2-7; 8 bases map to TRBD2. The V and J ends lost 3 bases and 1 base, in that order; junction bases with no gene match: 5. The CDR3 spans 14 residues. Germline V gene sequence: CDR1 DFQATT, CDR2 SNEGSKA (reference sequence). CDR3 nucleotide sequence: TGCAGTGCTAGTTGGCTAGCGGGTTCCTACGAGCAGTACTTC. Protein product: CSASWLAGSYEQYF.

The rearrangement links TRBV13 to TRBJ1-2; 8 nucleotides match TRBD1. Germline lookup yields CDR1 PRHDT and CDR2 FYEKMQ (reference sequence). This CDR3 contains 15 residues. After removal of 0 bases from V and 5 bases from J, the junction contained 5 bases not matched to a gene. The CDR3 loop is CASSLGWGQDYGYTF. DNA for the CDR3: TGTGCCAGCAGCTTAGGCTGGGGACAGGATTATGGCTACACCTTC.

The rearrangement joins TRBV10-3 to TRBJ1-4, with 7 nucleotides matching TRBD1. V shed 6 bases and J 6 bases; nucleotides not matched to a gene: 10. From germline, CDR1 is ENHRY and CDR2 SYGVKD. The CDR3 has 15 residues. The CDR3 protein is CAISALGGGDEKLFF. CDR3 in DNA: TGTGCCATCAGCGCCCTAGGAGGGGGCGATGAAAAACTGTTTTTT.